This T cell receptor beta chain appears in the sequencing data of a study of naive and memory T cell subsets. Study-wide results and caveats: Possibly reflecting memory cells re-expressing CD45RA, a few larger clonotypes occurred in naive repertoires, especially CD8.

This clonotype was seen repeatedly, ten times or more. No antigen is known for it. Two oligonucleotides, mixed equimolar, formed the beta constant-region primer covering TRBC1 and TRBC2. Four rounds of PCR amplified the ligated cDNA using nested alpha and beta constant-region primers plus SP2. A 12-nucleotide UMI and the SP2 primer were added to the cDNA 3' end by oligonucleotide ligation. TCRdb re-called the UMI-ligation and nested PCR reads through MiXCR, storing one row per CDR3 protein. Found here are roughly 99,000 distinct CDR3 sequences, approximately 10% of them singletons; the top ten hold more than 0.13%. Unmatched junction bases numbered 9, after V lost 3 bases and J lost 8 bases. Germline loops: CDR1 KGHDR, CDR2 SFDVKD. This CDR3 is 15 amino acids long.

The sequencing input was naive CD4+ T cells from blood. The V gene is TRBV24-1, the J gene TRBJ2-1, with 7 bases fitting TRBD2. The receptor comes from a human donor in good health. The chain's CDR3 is CATSDPTAGDDEQFF. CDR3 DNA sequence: TGTGCCACCAGTGATCCGACCGCGGGAGACGATGAGCAGTTCTTC.